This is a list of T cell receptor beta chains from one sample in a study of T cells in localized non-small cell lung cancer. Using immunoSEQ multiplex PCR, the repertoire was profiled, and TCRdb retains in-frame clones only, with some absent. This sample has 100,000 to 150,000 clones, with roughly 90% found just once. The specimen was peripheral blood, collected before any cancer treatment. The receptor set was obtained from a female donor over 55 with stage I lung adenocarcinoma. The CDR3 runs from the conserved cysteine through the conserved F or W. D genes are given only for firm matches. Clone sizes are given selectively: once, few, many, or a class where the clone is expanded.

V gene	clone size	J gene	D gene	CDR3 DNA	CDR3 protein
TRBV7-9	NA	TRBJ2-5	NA	TGTGCCAGCAGCTCCAGGGGACCACAAGAGACCCAGTACTTC	CASSSRGPQETQYF
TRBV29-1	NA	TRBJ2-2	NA	TGCAGCGTTGAATCCACCCCTTCGGGTGGGGGGCTCACCGGGGAGCTGTTTTTT	CSVESTPSGGGLTGELFF
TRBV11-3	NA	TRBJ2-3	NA	TGTGCCAGCAGCCCTCCCTCCACAGATACGCAGTATTTT	CASSPPSTDTQYF
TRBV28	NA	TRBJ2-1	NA	TGTGCCAGCAGTGGGAGCGGCGAGGGCAATGACTCGCAGTTCTTC	CASSGSGEGNDSQFF
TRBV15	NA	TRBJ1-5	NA	TGTGCCACGGCCGCACCCTCGGGTCAGCCCCAGCATTTT	CATAAPSGQPQHF
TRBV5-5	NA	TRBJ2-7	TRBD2	TGTGCCAGCGGATCTGTTGGCGGGAGGGGCTACGAGCAGTACTTC	CASGSVGGRGYEQYF
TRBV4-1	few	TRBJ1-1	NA	TGCGCCAGCAGCCAAATGCAGGAAGGAGCTTTCTTT	CASSQMQEGAFF
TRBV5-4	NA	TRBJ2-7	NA	TGTGCCAGCAGCTTACCCAGGGAGACAGGCGAGCAGTACTTC	CASSLPRETGEQYF
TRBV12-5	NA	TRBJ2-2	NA	TGTGCTAGTGGTCGAACGAACACCGGGGAGCTGTTTTTT	CASGRTNTGELFF
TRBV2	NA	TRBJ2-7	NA	TGTGCCAGCACCTCGGAGACCTACTCCTACGAGCAGTACTTC	CASTSETYSYEQYF
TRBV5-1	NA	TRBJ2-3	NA	TGCGCCAGCAGCTTGGTAACGGGTAAGACAGATACGCAGTATTTT	CASSLVTGKTDTQYF
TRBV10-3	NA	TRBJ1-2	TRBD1	TGTGCCACGGAAAAGGACAGGGGCTATGGCTACACCTTC	CATEKDRGYGYTF
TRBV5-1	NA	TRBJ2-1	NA	TGCGCCAGCAGCTTGGCCGGGGCTGAGCAGTTCTTC	CASSLAGAEQFF
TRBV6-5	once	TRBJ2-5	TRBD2	TGTGCCAGCAGCTACGGGGGGTACCAAGAGACCCAGTACTTC	CASSYGGYQETQYF
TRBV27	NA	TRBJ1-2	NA	TGTGCCAGCAGTGTCTCCAGGGGACGTGGCTACACCTTC	CASSVSRGRGYTF
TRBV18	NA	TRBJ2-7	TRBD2	TGTGCCAGCTCGTTTATGACTAGCCAGGGCTACGAGCAGTACTTC	CASSFMTSQGYEQYF
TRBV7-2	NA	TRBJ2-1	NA	TGTGCCAGCAGCTTGAAGGCCCGCTTTGGGCAGTTCTTC	CASSLKARFGQFF
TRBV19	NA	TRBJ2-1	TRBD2	TGTGCCAGTAACGGACTAGCGAGCTCCTACAATGAGCAGTTCTTC	CASNGLASSYNEQFF
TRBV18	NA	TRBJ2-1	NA	TGTGCCAGCTCACCACCGTGGGATCCATACAATGAGCAGTTCTTC	CASSPPWDPYNEQFF
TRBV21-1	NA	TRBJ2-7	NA	TGTGCCAGCACTTTAACAGGGCGACACTACGAGCAGTACTTC	CASTLTGRHYEQYF
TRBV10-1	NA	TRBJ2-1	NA	TGCGCCAGCAGTGAGTGGAGAGGCGAGCGGAAGAATGAGCAGTTCTTC	CASSEWRGERKNEQFF
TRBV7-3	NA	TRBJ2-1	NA	TGTGCCAGCAGCCCGCAGGGTTACAATGAGCAGTTCTTC	CASSPQGYNEQFF
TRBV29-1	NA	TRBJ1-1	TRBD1	TGCAGCGTTAACAGGGGGGACACTGAAGCTTTCTTT	CSVNRGDTEAFF
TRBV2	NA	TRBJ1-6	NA	TGTGCCAGCAGTGTGGACCATCGGTCACCCCTCCACTTT	CASSVDHRSPLHF
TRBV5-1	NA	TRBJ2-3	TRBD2	TGCGCCAGCAGCCAAGGGACTAGCGGGACCGCAGATACGCAGTATTTT	CASSQGTSGTADTQYF
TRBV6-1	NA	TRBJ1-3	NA	TGTGCCAGCAGGATCGGCGCAGGGGTTGGAAACACCATATATTTT	CASRIGAGVGNTIYF
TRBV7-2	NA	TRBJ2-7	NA	TGTGCCAGCAGCCGACCCTTCTACGAGCAGTACTTC	CASSRPFYEQYF
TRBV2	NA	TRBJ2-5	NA	TGTGCCAGCAGTGAAGCGTGGTCCGGGGCTGGAGAGACCCAGTACTTC	CASSEAWSGAGETQYF
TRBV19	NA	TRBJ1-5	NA	TGTGCCAGTACCATCCGGGACGGCAACAATCAGCCCCAGCATTTT	CASTIRDGNNQPQHF
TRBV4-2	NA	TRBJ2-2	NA	TGTGCCAGCAGCACTTTTGTCAGGACCGGGGAGCTGTTTTTT	CASSTFVRTGELFF
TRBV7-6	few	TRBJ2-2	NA	TGTGCCAGCAGCTTAGTACAGGGGAACACCGGGGAGCTGTTTTTT	CASSLVQGNTGELFF